Shown below are 4 T cell receptor beta chains from a single sample sequenced in a study of blood T cell repertoires in COVID-19. The table came from immunoSEQ multiplex PCR; TCRdb's copy has only in-frame clones and leaves some out. The table includes around 150,000 clones, about 81% detected once. Sequenced sample: PBMCs or T cells enriched from blood (not recorded which). Source of these receptors: a man aged 50 to 60 who had recovered from COVID-19.

This clone has just a few counts. This chain connects TRBV12-5 to TRBJ1-1; 7 bases match TRBD1. CDR1 LGHNT and CDR2 FRNRAP come from the germline V gene. J lost 0 bases, V lost 5 bases, and 6 bases had no gene match. The CDR3 extends over 15 amino acids. The CDR3 reads CASGAWTGMNTEAFF. CDR3 coding DNA: TGTGCTAGTGGTGCGTGGACAGGTATGAACACTGAAGCTTTCTTT.

The V gene is TRBV4-2, the J gene TRBJ1-4; D is unresolved. The V end lost 1 base, the J end lost 4 bases, and 10 bases lay between the germline ends. CDR1 and CDR2 (germline): LGHNA, YNFKEQ. This CDR3 is 15 amino acids long. In nucleotides, the CDR3 is TGTGCCAGCAGCCAAGTGCGCGCGAGTAATGAAAAACTGTTTTTT. Translation: CASSQVRASNEKLFF.

The chain recombines TRBV18 with TRBJ1-2, with 7 bases that match TRBD1. V trimming: 1 base; J trimming: 10 bases; junction bases outside the gene matches: 6. This CDR3 comprises 13 residues. Per germline, CDR1 KGHSH and CDR2 LQKENI. CDR3 DNA sequence: TGTGCCAGCTCACCACTGAGGGGGCAGGACTACACCTTC. Its translation is CASSPLRGQDYTF.

The chain carries TRBV5-6 and TRBJ1-3; 7 bases are a match to TRBD1. CDR1 and CDR2 from the germline V gene are SGHDT and YYEEEE. The CDR3 totals 15 residues. J gave up 2 bases and V 4 bases, and 6 bases lay outside the gene matches. CDR3 loop: CASSNSGTAGNTIYF. The CDR3, as DNA: TGTGCCAGCAGCAACTCCGGGACAGCTGGAAACACCATATATTTT.